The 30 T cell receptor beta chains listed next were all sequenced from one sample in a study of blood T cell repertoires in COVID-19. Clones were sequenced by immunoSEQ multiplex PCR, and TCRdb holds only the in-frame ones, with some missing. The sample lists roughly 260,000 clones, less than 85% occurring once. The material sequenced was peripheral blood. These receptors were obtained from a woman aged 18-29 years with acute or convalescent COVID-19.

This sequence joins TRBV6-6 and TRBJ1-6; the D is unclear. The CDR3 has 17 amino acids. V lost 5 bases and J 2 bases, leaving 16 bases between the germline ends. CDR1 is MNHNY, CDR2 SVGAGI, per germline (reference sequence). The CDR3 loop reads CASSLRHDVAYNSPLHF. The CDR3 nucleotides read TGTGCCAGCAGTCTTAGACACGATGTTGCCTATAATTCACCCCTCCACTTT.

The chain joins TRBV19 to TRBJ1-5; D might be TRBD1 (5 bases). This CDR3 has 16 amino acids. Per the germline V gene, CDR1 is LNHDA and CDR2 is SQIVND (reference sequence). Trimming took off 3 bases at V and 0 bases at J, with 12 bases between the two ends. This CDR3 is CASSIQGWYSNQPQHF. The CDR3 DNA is TGTGCCAGTAGTATCCAGGGCTGGTATAGCAATCAGCCCCAGCATTTT.

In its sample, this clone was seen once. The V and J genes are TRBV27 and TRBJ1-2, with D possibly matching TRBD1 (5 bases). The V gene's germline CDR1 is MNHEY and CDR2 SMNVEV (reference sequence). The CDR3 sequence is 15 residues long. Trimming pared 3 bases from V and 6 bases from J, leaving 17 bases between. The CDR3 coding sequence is TGTGCCAGCAGTTTTAGGCGGGGCCCTTTAGATGGCTACACCTTC. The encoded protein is CASSFRRGPLDGYTF.

Written as DNA, the CDR3 is TGCGCCAGCAGCTTAATGGGACAGATTAATGAAAAACTGTTTTTT. Its translation is CASSLMGQINEKLFF. The chain links TRBV5-1 to TRBJ1-4, with 7 bases lining up with TRBD1. Germline V CDR1 and CDR2: SGHRS, YFSETQ. V shed 2 bases, J shed 4 bases, and the junction held 5 bases outside the gene matches. The CDR3 length is 15 residues.

CDR3 loop: CASSSHGTGDLAEAFF. CDR3 sequence (DNA): TGTGCCAGCAGTTCCCACGGGACAGGGGATTTGGCTGAAGCTTTCTTT. J is TRBJ1-1 and V is TRBV28; 10 bases fit TRBD1. Germline values: CDR1 MDHEN, CDR2 SYDVKM. The CDR3 totals 16 residues. Losses at the gene ends were 4 bases for V and 6 bases for J; bases not matched to a gene: 11.

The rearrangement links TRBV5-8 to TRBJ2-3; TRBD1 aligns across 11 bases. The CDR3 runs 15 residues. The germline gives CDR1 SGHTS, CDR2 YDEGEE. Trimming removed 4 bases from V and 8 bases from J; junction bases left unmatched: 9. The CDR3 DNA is TGTGCCAGCAGCCGAGGACAGGGGGCGGGAGGTACGCAGTATTTT. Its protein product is CASSRGQGAGGTQYF.

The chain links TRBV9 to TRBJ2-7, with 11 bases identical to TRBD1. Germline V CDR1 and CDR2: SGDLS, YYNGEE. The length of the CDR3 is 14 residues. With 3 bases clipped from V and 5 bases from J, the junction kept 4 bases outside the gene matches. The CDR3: CASSGGQGADEQYF. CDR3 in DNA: TGTGCCAGCAGCGGAGGACAGGGGGCGGACGAGCAGTACTTC.

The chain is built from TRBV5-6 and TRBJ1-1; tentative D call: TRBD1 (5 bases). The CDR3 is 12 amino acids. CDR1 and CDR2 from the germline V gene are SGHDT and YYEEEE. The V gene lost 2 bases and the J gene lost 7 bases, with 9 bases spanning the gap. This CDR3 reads CASSLGEGEAFF. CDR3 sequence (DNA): TGTGCCAGCAGCTTAGGGGAGGGTGAAGCTTTCTTT.

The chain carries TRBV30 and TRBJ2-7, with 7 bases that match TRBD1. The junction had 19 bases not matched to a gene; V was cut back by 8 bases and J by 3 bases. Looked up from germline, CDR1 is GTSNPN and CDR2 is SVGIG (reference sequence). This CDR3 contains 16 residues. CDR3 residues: CALRGLDGQDFYEQYF. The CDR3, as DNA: TGTGCCCTTCGAGGCCTTGACGGACAGGACTTCTACGAGCAGTACTTC.

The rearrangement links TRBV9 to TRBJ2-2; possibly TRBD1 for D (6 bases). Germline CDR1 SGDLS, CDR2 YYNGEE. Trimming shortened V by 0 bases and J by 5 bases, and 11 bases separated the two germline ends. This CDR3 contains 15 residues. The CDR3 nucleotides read TGTGCCAGCAGCGTAGAAGGGACATGGACCGGGGAGCTGTTTTTT. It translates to CASSVEGTWTGELFF.

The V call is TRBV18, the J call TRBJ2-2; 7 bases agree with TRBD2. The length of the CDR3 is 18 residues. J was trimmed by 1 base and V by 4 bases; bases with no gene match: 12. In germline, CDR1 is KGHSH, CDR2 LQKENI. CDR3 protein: CASSQKGLAELNTGELFF. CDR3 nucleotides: TGTGCCAGCTCACAAAAGGGGCTAGCGGAATTGAACACCGGGGAGCTGTTTTTT. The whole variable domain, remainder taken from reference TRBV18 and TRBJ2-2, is NAGVMQNPRHLVRRRGQEARLRCSPMKGHSHVYWYRQLPEEGLKFMVYLQKENIIDESGMPKERFSAEFPKEGPSILRIQQVVRGDSAAYFCASSQKGLAELNTGELFFGEGSRLTVL.

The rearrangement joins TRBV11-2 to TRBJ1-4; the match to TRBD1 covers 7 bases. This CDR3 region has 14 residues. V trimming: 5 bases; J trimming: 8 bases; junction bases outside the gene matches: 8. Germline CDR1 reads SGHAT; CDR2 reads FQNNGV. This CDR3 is CASSQTDREEKLFF. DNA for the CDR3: TGTGCCAGCAGCCAGACTGACAGGGAGGAAAAACTGTTTTTT.

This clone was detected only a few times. The CDR3, as DNA: TGTGCCAGTAGAAGGGTTGGGACTAGCGGGAACTCTGGGGCCAACGTCCTGACTTTC. Amino acid sequence: CASRRVGTSGNSGANVLTF. This chain uses TRBV19 with TRBJ2-6; 13 bases line up with TRBD2. The V and J ends lost 6 bases and 0 bases, in that order; junction bases with no gene match: 8. This CDR3 comprises 19 residues. Germline CDR1 and CDR2: LNHDA and SQIVND (reference sequence). Supplemented by reference TRBV19 and TRBJ2-6, the full variable domain reads DGGITQSPKYLFRKEGQNVTLSCEQNLNHDAMYWYRQDPGQGLRLIYYSQIVNDFQKGDIAEGYSVSREKKESFPLTVTSAQKNPTAFYLCASRRVGTSGNSGANVLTFGAGSRLTVL.

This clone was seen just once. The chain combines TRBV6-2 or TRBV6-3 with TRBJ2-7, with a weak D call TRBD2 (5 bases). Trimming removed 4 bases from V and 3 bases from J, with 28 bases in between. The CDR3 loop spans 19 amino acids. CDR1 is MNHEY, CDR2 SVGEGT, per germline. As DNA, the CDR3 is TGTGCCAGCAGTTCAGAGTCGGGAACTTTGGTCCTCCGTGTCTACGAGCAGTACTTC. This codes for CASSSESGTLVLRVYEQYF.

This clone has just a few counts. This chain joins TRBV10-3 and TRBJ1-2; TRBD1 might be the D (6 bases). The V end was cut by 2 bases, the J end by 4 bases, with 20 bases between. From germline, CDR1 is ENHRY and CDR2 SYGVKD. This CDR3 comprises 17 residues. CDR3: CAISEEGRGAVGYGYTF. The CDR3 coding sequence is TGTGCCATCAGTGAGGAAGGTCGGGGGGCCGTCGGCTATGGCTACACCTTC.

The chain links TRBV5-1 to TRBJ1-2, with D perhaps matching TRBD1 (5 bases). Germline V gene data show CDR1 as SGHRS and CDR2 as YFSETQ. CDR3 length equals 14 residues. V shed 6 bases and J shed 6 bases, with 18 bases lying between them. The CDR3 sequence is CASTTTEGRNGYTF. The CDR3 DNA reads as TGCGCCAGCACCACGACCGAGGGGAGGAATGGCTACACCTTC.

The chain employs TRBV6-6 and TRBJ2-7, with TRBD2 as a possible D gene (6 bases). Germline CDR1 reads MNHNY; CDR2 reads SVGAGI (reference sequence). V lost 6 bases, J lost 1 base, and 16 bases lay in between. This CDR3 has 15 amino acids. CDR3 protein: CASSPSGGGSYEQYF. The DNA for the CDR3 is TGTGCCAGCAGCCCCTCCGGGGGTGGGTCCTACGAGCAGTACTTC.

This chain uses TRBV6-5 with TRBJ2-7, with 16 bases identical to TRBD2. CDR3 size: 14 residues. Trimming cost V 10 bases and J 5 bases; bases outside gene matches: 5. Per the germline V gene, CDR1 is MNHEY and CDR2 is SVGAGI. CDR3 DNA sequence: TGTGCCACAGGGGGACTAGCGGGAGGGAACGAGCAGTACTTC. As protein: CATGGLAGGNEQYF.

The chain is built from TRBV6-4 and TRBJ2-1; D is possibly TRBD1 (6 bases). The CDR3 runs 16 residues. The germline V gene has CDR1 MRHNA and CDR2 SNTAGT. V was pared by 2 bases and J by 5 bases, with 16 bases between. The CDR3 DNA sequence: TGTGCCAGCAGTGACGCGGCAGGGGATTCGGACAATGAGCAGTTCTTC. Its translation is CASSDAAGDSDNEQFF.

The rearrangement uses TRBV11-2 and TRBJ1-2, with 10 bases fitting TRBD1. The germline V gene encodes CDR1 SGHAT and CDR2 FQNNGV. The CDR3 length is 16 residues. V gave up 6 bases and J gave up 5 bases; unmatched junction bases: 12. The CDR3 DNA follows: TGTGCCAGCAGACCGGGACAGGGGCGATTGAAGTATGGCTACACCTTC. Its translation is CASRPGQGRLKYGYTF.

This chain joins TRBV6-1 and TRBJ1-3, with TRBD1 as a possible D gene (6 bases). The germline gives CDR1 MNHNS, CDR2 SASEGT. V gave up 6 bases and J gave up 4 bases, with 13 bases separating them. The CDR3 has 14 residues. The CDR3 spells CASSPRGGGNTIYF. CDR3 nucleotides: TGTGCCAGCAGCCCCAGGGGCGGCGGAAACACCATATATTTT.

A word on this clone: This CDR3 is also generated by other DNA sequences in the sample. CDR3 nucleotides: TGCGCCAGCAGCCCCACTAGCGGGAGCTACAATGAGCAGTTCTTC. It codes for CASSPTSGSYNEQFF. The gene calls are TRBV5-1 and TRBJ2-1, with 11 positions matching TRBD2. Germline values: CDR1 SGHRS, CDR2 YFSETQ. This CDR3 comprises 15 residues. With 4 bases clipped from V and 3 bases from J, the junction kept 3 bases outside the gene matches.

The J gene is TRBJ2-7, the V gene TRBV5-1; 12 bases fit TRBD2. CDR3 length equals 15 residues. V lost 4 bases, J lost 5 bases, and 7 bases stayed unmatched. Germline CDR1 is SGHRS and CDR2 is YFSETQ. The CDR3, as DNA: TGCGCCAGCAGCAAAGCTAGCGGGAGGGGCGACGAGCAGTACTTC. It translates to CASSKASGRGDEQYF.

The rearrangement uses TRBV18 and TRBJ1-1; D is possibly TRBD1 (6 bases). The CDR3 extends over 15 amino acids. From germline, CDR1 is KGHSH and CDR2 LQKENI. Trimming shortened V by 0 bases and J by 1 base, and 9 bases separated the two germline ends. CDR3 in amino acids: CASSPPKTGNTEAFF. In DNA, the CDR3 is TGTGCCAGCTCACCACCGAAGACAGGGAACACTGAAGCTTTCTTT. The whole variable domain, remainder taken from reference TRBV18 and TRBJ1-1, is NAGVMQNPRHLVRRRGQEARLRCSPMKGHSHVYWYRQLPEEGLKFMVYLQKENIIDESGMPKERFSAEFPKEGPSILRIQQVVRGDSAAYFCASSPPKTGNTEAFFGQGTRLTVV.

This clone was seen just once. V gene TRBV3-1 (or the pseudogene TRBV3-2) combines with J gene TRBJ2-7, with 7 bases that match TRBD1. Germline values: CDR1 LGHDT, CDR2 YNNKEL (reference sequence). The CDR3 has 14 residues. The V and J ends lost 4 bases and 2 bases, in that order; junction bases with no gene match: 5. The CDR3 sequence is CASSPKTGTYEQYF. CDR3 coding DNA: TGTGCCAGCAGCCCCAAGACAGGGACCTACGAGCAGTACTTC.

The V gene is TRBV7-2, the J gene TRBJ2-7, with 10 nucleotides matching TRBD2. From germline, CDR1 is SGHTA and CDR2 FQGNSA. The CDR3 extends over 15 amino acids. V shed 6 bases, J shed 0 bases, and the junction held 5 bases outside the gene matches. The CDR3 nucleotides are TGTGCCAGCAGAGACCCTAGCGGGAGCTCCTACGAGCAGTACTTC. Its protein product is CASRDPSGSSYEQYF.

As DNA, the CDR3 is TGTGCCAGCAGTCTCAGGGGAACCGGGCAGCCCCAGCATTTT. It yields the protein CASSLRGTGQPQHF. The J gene is TRBJ1-5, the V gene TRBV28, with a tentative D call TRBD1 (6 bases). This CDR3 has 14 amino acids. Germline CDR1 MDHEN, CDR2 SYDVKM. V lost 5 bases and J 7 bases, leaving 15 bases between the germline ends.

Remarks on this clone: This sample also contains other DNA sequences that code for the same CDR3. The DNA of the CDR3 is TGTGCCAGCAGCTTAGTGGCAGGGGGCTCCTACAATGAGCAGTTCTTC. Translation: CASSLVAGGSYNEQFF. The chain carries TRBV11-2 and TRBJ2-1, with 7 bases lining up with TRBD1. CDR3 length: 16 amino acids. Losses at the gene ends were 1 base for V and 0 bases for J; bases not matched to a gene: 3. Germline CDR1 SGHAT, CDR2 FQNNGV.

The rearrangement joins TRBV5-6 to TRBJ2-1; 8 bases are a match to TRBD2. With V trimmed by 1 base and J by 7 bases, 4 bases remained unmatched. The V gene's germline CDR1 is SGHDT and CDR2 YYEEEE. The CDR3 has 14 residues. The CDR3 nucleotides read TGTGCCAGCAGCTTGTTAGCGGGACGGAATGAGCAGTTCTTC. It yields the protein CASSLLAGRNEQFF.

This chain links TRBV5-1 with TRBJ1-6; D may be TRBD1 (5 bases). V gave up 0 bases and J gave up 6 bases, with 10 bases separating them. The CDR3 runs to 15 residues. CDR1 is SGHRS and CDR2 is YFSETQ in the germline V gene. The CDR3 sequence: CASSLAQGGNSPLHF. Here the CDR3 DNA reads TGCGCCAGCAGCTTGGCGCAGGGCGGTAATTCACCCCTCCACTTT.